The T cell receptor beta chain described here comes from a study of cytomegalovirus exposure and HLA in healthy donors. The study, taken as a whole, reports: When analyzed later, a missense DCLRE1C variant was found to be linked to TCR beta V- and J-gene trimming. The classifier reportedly diagnosed cytomegalovirus status with high specificity and sensitivity. In a later analysis, productive TCRs from donors in an Asian-associated ancestry cluster reportedly carried fewer N-insertions than the cohort mean.

Both 60 Vbeta primers and 13 Jbeta primers went into the PCR. Using immunoSEQ multiplex PCR, the repertoire was profiled, and TCRdb retains in-frame clones only, with some absent. The sample has about 160,000 clones, approximately 78% seen once; the top ten hold less than 2%. Germline lookup yields CDR1 MNHEY and CDR2 SVGAGI. The CDR3 loop spans 13 amino acids. V lost 6 bases and J lost 5; bases outside the gene matches: 5. About this clone: Its antigen is unknown.

Specimen: PBMCs. This sequence was found in a woman under 30 in good health and CMV-seronegative. V and J are TRBV6-5 and TRBJ2-5, with 8 bases that match TRBD1. In DNA form, the CDR3 reads TGTGCCAGCAGGACAGGGGCGTTTGAGACCCAGTACTTC. This sequence encodes CASRTGAFETQYF.